These 27 T cell receptor beta chains were all obtained from the same sample, sequenced in a study of glioma-infiltrating T cells after dendritic cell vaccination. Profiled with immunoSEQ multiplex PCR; TCRdb holds only in-frame clones, not every one. The data contain 90,000 or so clones, over 65% of them singletons. Material: blood, obtained before dendritic cell vaccination. These receptors all come from a human donor with glioblastoma.

The chain couples TRBV6-6 to TRBJ2-7, with TRBD1 identical over 9 bases. The V gene end was trimmed by 8 bases and the J gene end by 7 bases; junction bases not matched to a gene: 12. The CDR3 consists of 14 residues. CDR1 and CDR2 (germline): MNHNY, SVGAGI (reference sequence). The CDR3, as DNA: TGTGCCAGCCTCCAACCGGGACAGGGTGATGAGCAGTACTTC. It yields the protein CASLQPGQGDEQYF.

The rearrangement uses TRBV19 and TRBJ2-5; D might be TRBD2 (5 bases). Germline V gives CDR1 LNHDA, CDR2 SQIVND (reference sequence). This CDR3 spans 15 amino acids. Trimming took off 8 bases at V and 1 base at J, with 17 bases between the two ends. The CDR3 loop reads CASADLRGAQETQYF. For the CDR3, the DNA is TGTGCCAGTGCGGACTTACGGGGTGCCCAAGAGACCCAGTACTTC.

The gene calls are TRBV11-3 and TRBJ1-1; the match to TRBD1 covers 8 bases. Germline CDR1 and CDR2: SGHNT and YENEEA. The ends lost 3 bases at V and 4 bases at J; junction bases unmatched: 4. CDR3 length equals 14 residues. This CDR3 is CASSFQQGGTEAFF. CDR3 bases: TGTGCCAGCAGCTTCCAACAGGGGGGCACTGAAGCTTTCTTT. Complete variable domain (other parts from reference TRBV11-3 and TRBJ1-1): EAGVVQSPRYKIIEKKQPVAFWCNPISGHNTLYWYLQNLGQGPELLIRYENEEAVDDSQLPKDRFSAERLKGVDSTLKIQPAELGDSAVYLCASSFQQGGTEAFFGQGTRLTVV.

This chain links TRBV6-1 with TRBJ2-7; 10 positions match TRBD1. Germline V gene lookup returns CDR1 MNHNS and CDR2 SASEGT. After removal of 4 bases from V and 6 bases from J, the junction contained 6 bases not matched to a gene. The length of the CDR3 is 14 residues. Here the CDR3 DNA reads TGTGCCAGCAGTGTAAGACAGGGGGCCACCGAGCAGTACTTC. Its translation: CASSVRQGATEQYF.

The rearrangement links TRBV9 to TRBJ1-1; D perhaps matches TRBD1 (6 bases). The CDR3 loop spans 15 amino acids. Per germline, CDR1 SGDLS and CDR2 YYNGEE. Trimming removed 6 bases from V and 0 bases from J, with 15 bases in between. The CDR3 loop is CASNLQGRMNTEAFF. CDR3 bases: TGTGCCAGCAATCTACAGGGACGGATGAACACTGAAGCTTTCTTT.

The chain is built from TRBV5-6 and TRBJ1-3, with 7 bases aligning to TRBD1. CDR3 size: 15 residues. The germline V gene has CDR1 SGHDT and CDR2 YYEEEE. V was pared by 4 bases and J by 0 bases, with 4 bases of the junction left unmatched. CDR3 sequence reads: CASSPGQSSGNTIYF. DNA of the CDR3: TGTGCCAGCAGCCCGGGACAGTCCTCTGGAAACACCATATATTTT.

This clone was detected a few times. The genes are TRBV7-9 and TRBJ1-2; TRBD1 agrees at 7 bases. This CDR3 has 13 amino acids. The germline V gene encodes CDR1 SEHNR and CDR2 FQNEAQ (reference sequence). The V and J ends lost 8 bases and 6 bases, in that order; junction bases with no gene match: 9. The CDR3 sequence is CASGTGTDHGYTF. The CDR3 DNA follows: TGTGCCAGCGGCACCGGGACAGATCATGGCTACACCTTC.

The chain employs TRBV2 and TRBJ1-2; D is unresolved. Germline assignment: CDR1 SNHLY and CDR2 FYNNEI. There are 16 residues in the CDR3. V dropped 1 base and J dropped 6 bases, with 18 bases sitting between them. The CDR3 nucleotides are TGTGCCAGCAGTGAAGGCCCTCTCCAGATGGCGGATGGCTACACCTTC. It codes for CASSEGPLQMADGYTF.

This clone was seen many times. This chain joins TRBV4-2 and TRBJ2-7; 7 nucleotides match TRBD2. The germline gives CDR1 LGHNA, CDR2 YNFKEQ. The CDR3 has 15 amino acids. Trimming removed 0 bases from V and 3 bases from J; junction bases left unmatched: 5. The CDR3: CASSQEGEGFYEQYF. CDR3 bases: TGTGCCAGCAGCCAAGAGGGGGAGGGGTTCTACGAGCAGTACTTC.

The chain employs TRBV6-9 and TRBJ1-3; perhaps TRBD1 as D (5 bases). The CDR3 has 18 amino acids. Trimming took 4 bases from V and 0 from J, leaving 19 bases between them. Germline V gives CDR1 MNHGY, CDR2 SVAAGI. Here the CDR3 DNA reads TGTGCCAGCAGTTGCCCCTCCAACGACAGACCCTCTGGAAACACCATATATTTT. It yields the protein CASSCPSNDRPSGNTIYF.

The rearrangement joins TRBV18 to TRBJ2-7; D remains ambiguous. The V and J ends lost 3 bases and 2 bases respectively, with 11 bases between them. Germline V gene data show CDR1 as KGHSH and CDR2 as LQKENI. This CDR3 contains 14 residues. The CDR3 loop reads CASSPGRLTYEQYF. The CDR3 coding sequence is TGTGCCAGCTCACCCGGCAGACTTACCTACGAGCAGTACTTC. The full variable domain, completed using reference TRBV18 and TRBJ2-7, is NAGVMQNPRHLVRRRGQEARLRCSPMKGHSHVYWYRQLPEEGLKFMVYLQKENIIDESGMPKERFSAEFPKEGPSILRIQQVVRGDSAAYFCASSPGRLTYEQYFGPGTRLTVT.

This rearrangement joins TRBV7-6 to TRBJ2-1; 12 bases fit TRBD2. Losses at the gene ends were 1 base for V and 8 bases for J; bases not matched to a gene: 0. Germline values: CDR1 SGHVS, CDR2 FNYEAQ. This CDR3 contains 14 residues. The CDR3 DNA reads as TGTGCCAGCAGCTTAGGACTAGCGGGAGATGAGCAGTTCTTC. Translated: CASSLGLAGDEQFF.

The chain employs TRBV5-1 and TRBJ2-3; D is unresolved. The ends were cut back, 3 bases at V and 2 bases at J, with 10 bases in the middle. Germline CDR1 SGHRS, CDR2 YFSETQ. The CDR3 is 14 residues long. Here the CDR3 reads CASSSFRLTDTQYF. DNA for the CDR3: TGCGCCAGCAGCTCATTTAGACTCACAGATACGCAGTATTTT.

This clone was observed a single time. J is TRBJ2-1 and V is TRBV5-6, with TRBD2 matching 9 bases. This CDR3 is built from 15 residues. V lost 6 bases, J lost 5 bases, and 9 bases stayed unmatched. Germline CDR1 SGHDT, CDR2 YYEEEE. The CDR3 reads CASTLSGGNNNEQFF. The CDR3, as DNA: TGTGCCAGCACCCTCAGCGGGGGGAACAACAATGAGCAGTTCTTC.

The chain couples TRBV5-6 to TRBJ2-7, with 8 positions matching TRBD1. The CDR3 contains 14 residues. CDR1 SGHDT and CDR2 YYEEEE come from the germline V gene. Trimming removed 4 bases from V and 3 bases from J; junction bases left unmatched: 6. Written as DNA, the CDR3 is TGTGCCAGCAGCACCGGGACAGGCGACTACGAGCAGTACTTC. It translates to CASSTGTGDYEQYF.

The chain uses TRBV5-1 and TRBJ2-5; D is unclear. There are 14 residues in the CDR3. From germline, CDR1 is SGHRS and CDR2 YFSETQ. The V end lost 0 bases, the J end lost 1 base, and 7 bases lay between the germline ends. CDR3 DNA: TGCGCCAGCAGCTTGGCACAGATCCAAGAGACCCAGTACTTC. Its translation: CASSLAQIQETQYF.

V and J are TRBV15 and TRBJ2-6; weak D call: TRBD2 (6 bases). Germline V gene sequence: CDR1 LNHNV, CDR2 YYDKDF (reference sequence). The CDR3 spans 18 residues. V dropped 1 base and J dropped 0 bases, with 13 bases sitting between them. CDR3 protein: CATSRGGARISGANVLTF. The CDR3 nucleotides are TGTGCCACCAGCAGAGGCGGGGCAAGAATCTCTGGGGCCAACGTCCTGACTTTC. The entire variable domain, with the rest obtained from reference TRBV15 and TRBJ2-6, is as follows: DAMVIQNPRYQVTQFGKPVTLSCSQTLNHNVMYWYQQKSSQAPKLLFHYYDKDFNNEADTPDNFQSRRPNTSFCFLDIRSPGLGDTAMYLCATSRGGARISGANVLTFGAGSRLTVL.

The chain links TRBV10-1 to TRBJ2-5, with a tentative D call TRBD2 (6 bases). Per the germline V gene, CDR1 is WNHNN and CDR2 is SYGVQD (reference sequence). With 2 bases removed from V and 4 bases from J, the gap between germline ends came to 17 bases. This CDR3 region has 16 residues. This CDR3 is CASSEATGGGGETQYF. In DNA form, the CDR3 reads TGCGCCAGCAGTGAGGCTACTGGGGGAGGAGGAGAGACCCAGTACTTC.

DNA of the CDR3: TGTGCCAGCAGTTACTGGGGCCCGCCCTACGAGCAGTACTTC. Translation gives CASSYWGPPYEQYF. The V and J genes are TRBV6-5 and TRBJ2-7; TRBD1 is a possible D gene (5 bases). The CDR3 length is 14 residues. The V end lost 1 base, the J end lost 2 bases, and 9 bases lay between the germline ends. CDR1 is MNHEY, CDR2 SVGAGI, per germline.

V gene TRBV18 combines with J gene TRBJ1-2; a possible D gene is TRBD1 (5 bases). From germline, CDR1 is KGHSH and CDR2 LQKENI. The CDR3 runs 16 residues. Trimming removed 4 bases at V and 4 bases at J, with 19 bases between. CDR3 in amino acids: CASSRGPGSDGYGYTF. The CDR3 nucleotides are TGTGCCAGCTCACGGGGCCCCGGTTCAGACGGCTATGGCTACACCTTC.

The chain carries TRBV18 and TRBJ1-2; possible D gene TRBD1, 5 bases. Trimming removed 2 bases from V and 4 bases from J, with 14 bases in between. This CDR3 has 15 residues. Germline loops: CDR1 KGHSH, CDR2 LQKENI. The DNA of the CDR3 is TGTGCCAGCTCACCAACAGGCGGCGAAATCTATGGCTACACCTTC. This sequence encodes CASSPTGGEIYGYTF.

The genes are TRBV7-2 and TRBJ2-7; 12 nucleotides line up with TRBD2. CDR1 is SGHTA and CDR2 is FQGNSA in the germline V gene. The CDR3 has 14 amino acids. V was pared by 6 bases and J by 2 bases, with 2 bases of the junction left unmatched. The CDR3 DNA follows: TGTGCCAGCAGAAGGACTAGCGGGACCTACGAGCAGTACTTC. This translates into CASRRTSGTYEQYF.

The V and J genes are TRBV6-6 and TRBJ2-2, with a weak D call TRBD2 (5 bases). The ends were cut back, 10 bases at V and 0 bases at J, with 12 bases in the middle. This CDR3 is built from 14 residues. CDR1 and CDR2 (germline): MNHNY, SVGAGI (reference sequence). The CDR3 sequence: CATTTEANTGELFF. Here the CDR3 DNA reads TGTGCCACGACGACGGAGGCGAACACCGGGGAGCTGTTTTTT.

This sequence joins TRBV5-1 and TRBJ2-5, with 13 bases that match TRBD2. J gave up 5 bases and V 6 bases, and 7 bases lay outside the gene matches. Germline lookup yields CDR1 SGHRS and CDR2 YFSETQ. This CDR3 has 15 residues. CDR3: CASIPTSGRSETQYF. The DNA for the CDR3 is TGCGCCAGCATCCCGACTAGCGGGAGGAGTGAGACCCAGTACTTC.

This chain connects TRBV19 to TRBJ2-2; TRBD1 agrees at 10 bases. Per germline, CDR1 LNHDA and CDR2 SQIVND (reference sequence). V lost 6 bases to trimming and J lost 5 bases; unmatched junction nucleotides: 3. The CDR3 loop spans 14 amino acids. The CDR3 is CASSPGQGTGELFF. CDR3 coding DNA: TGTGCCAGTAGCCCGGGACAGGGGACCGGGGAGCTGTTTTTT.

The chain recombines TRBV2 with TRBJ1-1; 8 bases are shared with TRBD1. Germline values: CDR1 SNHLY, CDR2 FYNNEI. Trimming at V came to 6 bases and at J to 4 bases, leaving 7 bases not matched to a gene. The CDR3 has 14 residues. CDR3 residues: CASRTDRVGTEAFF. The CDR3 DNA reads TGTGCCAGCAGAACGGACAGGGTTGGCACTGAAGCTTTCTTT.

This sequence joins TRBV19 and TRBJ2-2; D is undetermined. Germline lookup yields CDR1 LNHDA and CDR2 SQIVND (reference sequence). The CDR3 spans 14 residues. V was pared by 9 bases and J by 0 bases, with 11 bases between. The DNA for the CDR3 is TGTGCCAGCGCCATGACTTCGAACACCGGGGAGCTGTTTTTT. This sequence encodes CASAMTSNTGELFF.